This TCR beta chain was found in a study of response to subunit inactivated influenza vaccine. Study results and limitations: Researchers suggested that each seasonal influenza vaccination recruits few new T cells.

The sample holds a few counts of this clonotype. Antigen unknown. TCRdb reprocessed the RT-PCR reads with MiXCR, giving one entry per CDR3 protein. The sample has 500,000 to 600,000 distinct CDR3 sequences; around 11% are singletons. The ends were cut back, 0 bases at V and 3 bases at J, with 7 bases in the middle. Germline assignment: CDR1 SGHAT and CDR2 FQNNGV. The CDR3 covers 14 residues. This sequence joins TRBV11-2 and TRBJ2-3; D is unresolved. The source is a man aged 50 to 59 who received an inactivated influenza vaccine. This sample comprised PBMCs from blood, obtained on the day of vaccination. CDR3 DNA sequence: TGTGCCAGCAGCTTAGAACGTCAGACAGATACGCAGTATTTT. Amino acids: CASSLERQTDTQYF.